This T cell receptor (beta chain) was profiled in a study of shared clonotypes between healthy human individuals. The naive CD8 fraction comprised CD45RO-negative cells positively selected for CCR7 and excluded terminally differentiated effector memory CD45RA+ cells. The data were produced by immunoSEQ multiplex PCR, yet TCRdb's version contains in-frame clones alone and is incomplete. This table holds millions of clones, approximately 94% found once. The germline V gene has CDR1 SGHDN and CDR2 FVKESK. This CDR3 has 16 residues. Trimming cost V 1 base and J 5 bases; bases outside gene matches: 6. The TCR sequence derives from a young man in good health. Some clones in this sample may be carry-over from other donors' samples. Source material: naive CD8+ T cells from PBMCs. The chain uses TRBV14 and TRBJ1-2; the match to TRBD1 covers 11 bases. CDR3 bases: TGTGCCAGCAGCCAAGGGCGGACAGGGGGCGTATATGGCTACACCTTC. It encodes CASSQGRTGGVYGYTF.